The T cell receptor (beta chain) described here comes from a study of technical replicates of blood from a handful of donors. Measured with immunoSEQ multiplex PCR; TCRdb has only the in-frame clones, and not every one. Altogether 74,000 or so clones are present, around 90% being singletons, with the ten largest covering about 0.38%. This CDR3 is 15 amino acids long. V lost 3 bases, J lost 4 bases, and 10 bases stayed unmatched. Germline V gene lookup returns CDR1 SGHRS and CDR2 YFSETQ. This sequence was found in a human donor in good health. J is TRBJ2-7 and V is TRBV5-1; 7 nucleotides align to TRBD2. Sequencing was done on a sample of T cells isolated from PBMCs. The CDR3 nucleotides read TGCGCCAGCAGCTCCCAGGCGGGAGCCTATTACGAGCAGTACTTC. Its translation is CASSSQAGAYYEQYF.